This T cell receptor (beta chain) was captured by sequencing in a study of CD8+CD57+ T cells in acquired aplastic anemia. Study as a whole: Across the sorted CD4+ and CD8+ cells, DNA amounts averaged 3.2 ug. General observations from the study: Around 29 shared CD8+ CDR3s appeared highly expressed within patients' immunodominant clones.

Patients who underwent sequencing had shown CD8+CD57+ cell expansion by flow cytometry. Genomic DNA templated the TCR beta VDJ and CDR3 profiling. TCRdb processed the reads anew with MiXCR; each CDR3 protein has one entry. This table has about 260,000 distinct CDR3 sequences, about 80% appearing once. On this clonotype: Its antigen is as yet unknown. A junction end diverges from the germline sequence, so it may reflect a read error.

This CDR3 contains 16 residues. Germline CDR1 and CDR2: SGHDT and YYEEEE. The chain joins TRBV5-6 to TRBJ2-3; a weak D match, TRBD2 (6 bases). What was sequenced was sorted CD4+, CD8+, or CD8+CD57+ T cells (not recorded which) from PBMCs. This receptor was identified in a human donor with aplastic anemia. CDR3 coding DNA: TGTGCCAGCAGCATAGATAAGGAGGGAGGCACAGATACGCAGTATTTC. It specifies CASSIDKEGGTDTQYF.